Below are 26 T cell receptor beta chains sequenced from a single sample in a study of cytomegalovirus exposure and HLA in healthy donors. Amplification used 60 Vbeta primers and 13 Jbeta primers. TCRdb keeps only in-frame clones here, not all; method: immunoSEQ multiplex PCR. The sample lists under 150,000 clones, around 84% seen once, with 2% to 2.5% in the top ten. The sequenced sample consisted of PBMCs. The receptor source for this set is a boy aged 2 to 10 in good health and CMV-seronegative.

The chain has TRBV5-1 and TRBJ2-7, with TRBD1 matching 8 bases. There are 16 residues in the CDR3. V shed 4 bases and J 3 bases; nucleotides not matched to a gene: 12. Germline loops: CDR1 SGHRS, CDR2 YFSETQ. CDR3 residues: CASSLIDRGSGYEQYF. The CDR3 bases are TGCGCCAGCAGCCTAATCGACAGGGGAAGCGGCTACGAGCAGTACTTC. The entire variable domain, with the rest obtained from reference TRBV5-1 and TRBJ2-7, is as follows: KAGVTQTPRYLIKTRGQQVTLSCSPISGHRSVSWYQQTPGQGLQFLFEYFSETQRNKGNFPGRFSGRQFSNSRSEMNVSTLELGDSALYLCASSLIDRGSGYEQYFGPGTRLTVT.

The J gene is TRBJ2-4, the V gene TRBV14; perhaps TRBD2 as D (5 bases). Per the germline V gene, CDR1 is SGHDN and CDR2 is FVKESK. The length of the CDR3 is 12 residues. Trimming cost V 4 bases and J 12 bases, with 13 bases left between them. The CDR3 sequence: CASSLPAGGQYF. The CDR3 region has the DNA TGTGCCAGCAGCCTCCCTGCGGGCGGTCAGTACTTC.

This clone was observed once. The V and J genes are TRBV20-1 and TRBJ2-5, with a possible D match to TRBD2 (7 bases). The germline V gene has CDR1 DFQATT and CDR2 SNEGSKA (reference sequence). The V gene lost 5 bases and the J gene lost 5 bases, with 9 bases spanning the gap. The CDR3 runs to 11 residues. The chain's CDR3 is CSARGAETQYF. CDR3 DNA: TGCAGTGCTCGGGGGGCGGAGACCCAGTACTTC.

The chain combines TRBV6-5 with TRBJ1-5; D perhaps matches TRBD1 (6 bases). Trimming took 6 bases from V and 4 from J, leaving 16 bases between them. Germline lookup yields CDR1 MNHEY and CDR2 SVGAGI. CDR3 length: 15 residues. CDR3: CASSKTGGPNQPQHF. CDR3 coding DNA: TGTGCCAGCAGCAAGACAGGCGGACCTAATCAGCCCCAGCATTTT.

The V and J genes are TRBV2 and TRBJ2-6, with TRBD2 identical over 13 bases. The trim removed 4 bases at V and 2 bases at J, leaving 2 bases unmatched. The CDR3 has 17 amino acids. Germline-derived CDR1 and CDR2 are SNHLY and FYNNEI. The CDR3 is CASSGGLAGAGANVLTF. The DNA for the CDR3 is TGTGCCAGCAGTGGAGGACTAGCGGGAGCTGGGGCCAACGTCCTGACTTTC.

This sequence joins TRBV7-8 and TRBJ2-3; possible D gene TRBD2, 5 bases. There are 18 residues in the CDR3. Trimming took off 5 bases at V and 2 bases at J, with 23 bases between the two ends. CDR1 SGHVS and CDR2 FQNEAQ come from the germline V gene. CDR3 protein: CASSPGWLAAFDTDTQYF. The CDR3 DNA reads TGTGCCAGCAGCCCTGGTTGGCTAGCCGCGTTTGACACAGATACGCAGTATTTT.

The J gene is TRBJ1-2, the V gene TRBV5-1, with TRBD1 matching over 9 bases. This CDR3 is 15 amino acids long. CDR1 is SGHRS and CDR2 is YFSETQ in the germline V gene. With 0 bases clipped from V and 8 bases from J, the junction kept 8 bases outside the gene matches. DNA for the CDR3: TGCGCCAGCAGCTTGGGGGACAGGGTGAAAGTGGGCTACACCTTC. Its translation: CASSLGDRVKVGYTF. The full variable domain, its missing parts supplied by reference TRBV5-1 and TRBJ1-2, is KAGVTQTPRYLIKTRGQQVTLSCSPISGHRSVSWYQQTPGQGLQFLFEYFSETQRNKGNFPGRFSGRQFSNSRSEMNVSTLELGDSALYLCASSLGDRVKVGYTFGSGTRLTVV.

CDR3 bases: TGTGCCAGTAGCCGGGGGGCAGCCTCAGCGCTGTTTTTT. It is translated as CASSRGAASALFF. J is TRBJ2-2 and V is TRBV19, with a tentative D call TRBD2 (7 bases). This CDR3 has 13 amino acids. Trimming cost V 6 bases and J 13 bases, with 18 bases left between them. The germline V gene encodes CDR1 LNHDA and CDR2 SQIVND (reference sequence).

This clone appeared a few times. The chain employs TRBV14 and TRBJ1-1; TRBD1 is a possible D gene (5 bases). Germline CDR1 SGHDN, CDR2 FVKESK. The CDR3 is 13 amino acids. V was trimmed by 0 bases and J by 5 bases, leaving 7 bases between them. The CDR3: CASSQEGVTEAFF. The CDR3 bases are TGTGCCAGCAGCCAAGAAGGGGTGACTGAAGCTTTCTTT.

This clone was counted a single time. This rearrangement joins TRBV4-3 to TRBJ2-7; TRBD1 might be the D (5 bases). Germline-derived CDR1 and CDR2 are LGHNA and YSLEER. Trimming took 0 bases from V and 5 from J, leaving 8 bases between them. The CDR3 has 13 residues. CDR3 sequence reads: CASSQDSGNEQYF. The DNA of the CDR3 is TGCGCCAGCAGCCAAGATTCAGGGAACGAGCAGTACTTC.

This chain uses TRBV5-1 with TRBJ2-2, with D unresolved. CDR3 length equals 12 residues. The V end lost 4 bases, the J end lost 3 bases, and 4 bases lay between the germline ends. The germline V gene encodes CDR1 SGHRS and CDR2 YFSETQ. CDR3 loop: CASSPYTGELFF. CDR3 nucleotide sequence: TGCGCCAGCAGCCCGTACACCGGGGAGCTGTTTTTT.

The CDR3 bases are TGTGCCAGCAGTCGGTCTAGCACAGATACGCAGTATTTT. It yields the protein CASSRSSTDTQYF. The V call is TRBV27, the J call TRBJ2-3; D gene uncertain. Looked up from germline, CDR1 is MNHEY and CDR2 is SMNVEV (reference sequence). The CDR3 has 13 residues. V was cut by 5 bases and J by 0 bases, with 6 bases left in between.

This rearrangement joins TRBV6-5 to TRBJ2-3; 8 nucleotides match TRBD2. The CDR3 has 16 amino acids. The trim removed 3 bases at V and 0 bases at J, leaving 5 bases unmatched. CDR1 is MNHEY, CDR2 SVGAGI, per germline. The CDR3 spells CASSYNGRVSTDTQYF. Here the CDR3 DNA reads TGTGCCAGCAGTTATAACGGGAGGGTTAGCACAGATACGCAGTATTTT.

The genes are TRBV7-3 and TRBJ2-1; no firm D call. Trimming removed 1 base from V and 10 bases from J, with 11 bases in between. CDR3 length: 13 amino acids. Germline V gene sequence: CDR1 SGHTA, CDR2 FQGTGA. The CDR3 here is CASSLSPAREQFF. The CDR3 nucleotides are TGTGCCAGCAGCTTAAGCCCCGCGAGGGAGCAGTTCTTC.

V and J are TRBV6-6 and TRBJ2-3; D may be TRBD1 (5 bases). Germline V lookup: CDR1 MNHNY, CDR2 SVGAGI (reference sequence). Trimming removed 2 bases from V and 3 bases from J, with 9 bases in between. This CDR3 has 14 residues. The CDR3 spells CASSYLQGTDTQYF. The DNA for the CDR3 is TGTGCCAGCAGTTACCTCCAGGGTACAGATACGCAGTATTTT.

This clone was counted a few times. This sequence joins TRBV23-1 and TRBJ2-7; tentative D call: TRBD1 (6 bases). TRBV23-1 is recorded as an ORF, its role being uncertain. The CDR3 is made up of 13 amino acids. V gave up 4 bases and J gave up 2 bases, with 9 bases separating them. The CDR3: CASSRRGPYEQYF. Here the CDR3 DNA reads TGCGCCAGCAGTCGCAGGGGCCCCTACGAGCAGTACTTC.

This chain joins TRBV5-1 and TRBJ2-1; D remains ambiguous. The CDR3 is made up of 15 amino acids. Germline CDR1 SGHRS, CDR2 YFSETQ. V was pared by 4 bases and J by 4 bases, with 15 bases between. The CDR3 spells CASSTIPSGYNEQFF. CDR3 nucleotide sequence: TGCGCCAGCAGCACCATACCTAGTGGGTACAATGAGCAGTTCTTC.

V usage is TRBV2 and J usage is TRBJ1-5, with D perhaps TRBD1 (6 bases). The CDR3 loop spans 13 amino acids. V gave up 3 bases and J gave up 4 bases, with 7 bases separating them. Germline CDR1 and CDR2: SNHLY and FYNNEI. The CDR3 nucleotides are TGTGCCAGCAGTGATACAGGGAATCAGCCCCAGCATTTT. It is translated as CASSDTGNQPQHF.

This chain uses TRBV7-8 with TRBJ2-1; TRBD2 matches 14 bases. CDR3 size: 16 residues. The V segment lost 5 bases and the J segment 6 bases; nucleotides outside the gene matches: 6. Per the germline V gene, CDR1 is SGHVS and CDR2 is FQNEAQ. CDR3 DNA: TGTGCCAGCAGCGCTAGGACTAGCGGGAGGATCAATGAGCAGTTCTTC. Protein product: CASSARTSGRINEQFF.

This chain uses TRBV30 with TRBJ1-1; 10 nucleotides align to TRBD1. The CDR3 spans 13 residues. Germline CDR1 GTSNPN, CDR2 SVGIG (reference sequence). V shed 3 bases, J shed 11 bases, and the junction held 9 bases outside the gene matches. CDR3 in amino acids: CAWSEGTGVLAFF. The CDR3 DNA reads TGTGCCTGGAGCGAAGGGACAGGGGTCCTGGCTTTCTTT.

The chain joins TRBV4-1 to TRBJ1-2, with TRBD1 matching over 11 bases. CDR3 length: 16 amino acids. Germline-derived CDR1 and CDR2 are MGHRA and YSYEKL. Trimming cost V 6 bases and J 0 bases; bases outside gene matches: 6. As DNA, the CDR3 is TGCGCCAGCAGAGTAGGACAGGGGGCTACTAACTATGGCTACACCTTC. Residues: CASRVGQGATNYGYTF.

This clone was seen a handful of times. The rearrangement joins TRBV11-2 to TRBJ1-2, with TRBD1 matching over 10 bases. This CDR3 has 15 amino acids. V was clipped by 5 bases and J by 7 bases; unmatched bases: 10. CDR1 and CDR2 from the germline V gene are SGHAT and FQNNGV. CDR3 sequence reads: CASSQTGGVISGYTF. As DNA, the CDR3 is TGTGCCAGCAGCCAGACAGGGGGCGTAATATCTGGCTACACCTTC.

The V gene is TRBV7-9, the J gene TRBJ1-1; 7 nucleotides match TRBD1. This CDR3 has 17 amino acids. The V gene's germline CDR1 is SEHNR and CDR2 FQNEAQ (reference sequence). J gave up 5 bases and V 4 bases, and 16 bases lay outside the gene matches. The chain's CDR3 is CASSSPSKGAGWTEAFF. CDR3 DNA sequence: TGTGCCAGCAGCTCCCCGTCTAAGGGGGCGGGGTGGACTGAAGCTTTCTTT.

The chain is built from TRBV7-9 and TRBJ2-1, with D possibly matching TRBD1 (6 bases). CDR1 is SEHNR, CDR2 FQNEAQ, per germline (reference sequence). This CDR3 has 14 amino acids. V was trimmed by 7 bases and J by 6 bases, leaving 16 bases between them. Written as DNA, the CDR3 is TGTGCCAGCAACCAAGGGGGTCCGGTCAATGAGCAGTTCTTC. Translated: CASNQGGPVNEQFF.

The chain has TRBV6-4 and TRBJ2-5, with TRBD2 matching 11 bases. Germline CDR1 and CDR2: MRHNA and SNTAGT. With V trimmed by 3 bases and J by 2 bases, 2 bases remained unmatched. CDR3 length: 15 amino acids. The CDR3 DNA follows: TGTGCCAGCAGTGAAGCTAGCGGGGGGCAAGAGACCCAGTACTTC. Residues: CASSEASGGQETQYF.

This chain uses TRBV5-1 with TRBJ1-5; 10 bases are a match to TRBD1. This CDR3 contains 16 residues. Germline loops: CDR1 SGHRS, CDR2 YFSETQ. The V segment lost 4 bases and the J segment 1 base; nucleotides outside the gene matches: 5. The CDR3 here is CASSGGTGDSNQPQHF. The DNA of the CDR3 is TGCGCCAGCAGCGGGGGGACAGGGGACAGCAATCAGCCCCAGCATTTT.